Following are 26 T cell receptor beta chains from one sample sequenced in a study of T cells after posttransplantation cyclophosphamide. Produced via immunoSEQ multiplex PCR; TCRdb's table is partial and in-frame only. This table holds about 42,000 clones, less than 95% found once. A marrow graft followed busulfan-fludarabine conditioning, with cyclophosphamide on days +3 and +4. Sample: PBMCs, taken around 63 days after allogeneic stem cell transplant with posttransplant cyclophosphamide. The receptor source for this set is a male patient aged 60 to 75 who received an allogeneic stem cell transplant from a related donor and was CMV-positive. A share of the T cells may be of graft donor origin.

V and J are TRBV28 and TRBJ2-7, with D maybe TRBD1 (6 bases). CDR3 length: 17 amino acids. The germline V gene has CDR1 MDHEN and CDR2 SYDVKM. Deletions cut 8 bases from V and 4 bases from J, with 27 bases between. The CDR3: CASRTDVADGPLYEQYF. In DNA form, the CDR3 reads TGTGCCAGCCGGACAGACGTTGCCGACGGGCCCCTATACGAGCAGTACTTC.

V is TRBV5-1 and J is TRBJ2-3; D not certain. This CDR3 comprises 15 residues. CDR1 and CDR2 (germline): SGHRS, YFSETQ. The ends were cut back, 3 bases at V and 4 bases at J, with 15 bases in the middle. CDR3 region: CASSSAAYGPDTQYF. Written as DNA, the CDR3 is TGCGCCAGCAGCTCGGCGGCCTACGGCCCAGATACGCAGTATTTT.

In its sample, this clone was seen once. The chain combines TRBV28 with TRBJ2-7, with 7 bases identical to TRBD1. The CDR3 totals 16 residues. The V segment lost 5 bases and the J segment 7 bases; nucleotides outside the gene matches: 17. CDR1 is MDHEN, CDR2 SYDVKM, per germline. The DNA for the CDR3 is TGTGCCAGCAGTCCCCTGACAGGGATAAAATTAACGGAGCAGTACTTC. It codes for CASSPLTGIKLTEQYF.

The chain is built from TRBV9 and TRBJ2-1, with 13 bases fitting TRBD2. CDR1 and CDR2 from the germline V gene are SGDLS and YYNGEE. Trimming at V came to 2 bases and at J to 8 bases, leaving 7 bases not matched to a gene. This CDR3 is built from 16 residues. The CDR3 protein is CASSVRTSGGADEQFF. The DNA for the CDR3 is TGTGCCAGCAGCGTCAGAACTAGCGGGGGGGCTGATGAGCAGTTCTTC.

V gene TRBV5-1 combines with J gene TRBJ2-1; D may be TRBD1 (5 bases). The germline V gene has CDR1 SGHRS and CDR2 YFSETQ. The germline V and J ends were trimmed by 3 bases and 8 bases, with 21 bases remaining between them. The CDR3 loop spans 16 amino acids. The CDR3 DNA reads TGCGCCAGCAGCTATCGACAGAGTATGGATCTTTATGAGCAGTTCTTC. Protein product: CASSYRQSMDLYEQFF.

The chain is built from TRBV6-1 and TRBJ1-1; 9 positions match TRBD1. Germline loops: CDR1 MNHNS, CDR2 SASEGT. Trimming took 1 base from V and 0 from J; bases not matched to a gene: 9. CDR3 length: 18 residues. For the CDR3, the DNA is TGTGCCAGCAGTGAAGACAGCATAGGACAGGGGATGAACACTGAAGCTTTCTTT. This translates into CASSEDSIGQGMNTEAFF.

This clone was recorded a few times. The V and J genes are TRBV29-1 and TRBJ1-1; 7 bases match TRBD1. CDR3 size: 13 residues. J was trimmed by 7 bases and V by 4 bases; bases with no gene match: 9. Germline V CDR1 and CDR2: SQVTM, ANQGSEA. The CDR3 DNA reads as TGCAGCGTTGCGTTAAGCCGGGACAGTGAAGCTTTCTTT. Its protein is CSVALSRDSEAFF.

V and J are TRBV5-4 and TRBJ1-4, with TRBD1 as a possible D gene (6 bases). This CDR3 has 18 residues. From germline, CDR1 is SGHNT and CDR2 YYREEE (reference sequence). Trimming stripped 3 bases from V and 0 bases from J, with 18 bases between. As DNA, the CDR3 is TGTGCCAGCAGCTACCTACCCGGACAGTTCGCAACTAATGAAAAACTGTTTTTT. Translation gives CASSYLPGQFATNEKLFF. Together with reference TRBV5-4 and TRBJ1-4, the CDR3 gives the full variable domain: ETGVTQSPTHLIKTRGQQVTLRCSSQSGHNTVSWYQQALGQGPQFIFQYYREEENGRGNFPPRFSGLQFPNYSSELNVNALELDDSALYLCASSYLPGQFATNEKLFFGSGTQLSVL.

The chain couples TRBV5-1 to TRBJ2-1; TRBD2 matches 14 bases. Looked up from germline, CDR1 is SGHRS and CDR2 is YFSETQ. The CDR3 totals 15 residues. The V and J ends lost 3 bases and 9 bases, in that order; junction bases with no gene match: 5. The CDR3 DNA follows: TGCGCCAGCAGCTGGACTAGCGGGGGGAAAGTTGAGCAGTTCTTC. It codes for CASSWTSGGKVEQFF.

The CDR3 region has the DNA TGTGCCAGCAGTAGGACCTTACAGGGTTCGTATGGCTACACCTTC. As protein: CASSRTLQGSYGYTF. The rearrangement joins TRBV27 to TRBJ1-2; tentative D call: TRBD1 (6 bases). The CDR3 spans 15 residues. V was shortened by 5 bases and J by 5 bases, with 18 bases between the two germline ends. Germline V gene lookup returns CDR1 MNHEY and CDR2 SMNVEV (reference sequence).

The chain is built from TRBV18 and TRBJ1-3; D gene unclear. Germline values: CDR1 KGHSH, CDR2 LQKENI. The CDR3 runs to 12 residues. V lost 3 bases, J lost 8 bases, and 8 bases lay in between. CDR3 residues: CASSPVGDTIYF. DNA for the CDR3: TGTGCCAGCTCACCCGTCGGGGACACCATATATTTT. The full variable domain, rest sourced from reference TRBV18 and TRBJ1-3, is NAGVMQNPRHLVRRRGQEARLRCSPMKGHSHVYWYRQLPEEGLKFMVYLQKENIIDESGMPKERFSAEFPKEGPSILRIQQVVRGDSAAYFCASSPVGDTIYFGEGSWLTVV.

J is TRBJ2-7 and V is TRBV2, with D perhaps TRBD2 (7 bases). CDR3 length equals 14 residues. Germline-derived CDR1 and CDR2 are SNHLY and FYNNEI. V gave up 4 bases and J gave up 2 bases, with 12 bases separating them. CDR3 residues: CASSVDGGPYEQYF. Here the CDR3 DNA reads TGTGCCAGCAGTGTGGACGGGGGGCCCTACGAGCAGTACTTC.

This clone appeared once. The chain couples TRBV18 to TRBJ1-2; weak D call: TRBD1 (5 bases). The CDR3 length is 14 residues. Germline V gene lookup returns CDR1 KGHSH and CDR2 LQKENI. V dropped 2 bases and J dropped 1 base, with 8 bases sitting between them. The CDR3 loop reads CASSPSRVNYGYTF. The CDR3 nucleotides read TGTGCCAGCTCACCATCCAGGGTTAACTATGGCTACACCTTC. The complete variable domain, with remaining parts taken from reference TRBV18 and TRBJ1-2, reads NAGVMQNPRHLVRRRGQEARLRCSPMKGHSHVYWYRQLPEEGLKFMVYLQKENIIDESGMPKERFSAEFPKEGPSILRIQQVVRGDSAAYFCASSPSRVNYGYTFGSGTRLTVV.

CDR3 sequence (DNA): TGTGCCAGCAGCAAACAGGGGGCGGGAAAGTACTATGGCTACACCTTC. This sequence encodes CASSKQGAGKYYGYTF. The chain employs TRBV28 and TRBJ1-2; 9 bases fit TRBD1. Trimming took 6 bases from V and 3 from J; bases not matched to a gene: 11. The CDR3 totals 16 residues. The germline V gene encodes CDR1 MDHEN and CDR2 SYDVKM.

This clone was seen a single time. V usage is TRBV6-1 and J usage is TRBJ1-1, with 10 bases that match TRBD1. This CDR3 region has 20 residues. CDR1 is MNHNS, CDR2 SASEGT, per germline. The junction had 21 bases not matched to a gene; V was cut back by 4 bases and J by 4 bases. As DNA, the CDR3 is TGTGCCAGCAGTGGATCCGGGACAGGGGTCAAGGGATACGATGGCACTGAAGCTTTCTTT. This encodes CASSGSGTGVKGYDGTEAFF.

Comments on this clone: A read error is likely, as this CDR3 ends without the conserved phenylalanine or tryptophan. This chain joins TRBV5-1 and TRBJ1-2; 7 bases agree with TRBD1. Germline V gives CDR1 SGHRS, CDR2 YFSETQ. The CDR3 consists of 15 residues. V lost 0 bases to trimming and J lost 2 bases; unmatched junction nucleotides: 4. The CDR3 here is CASSLGGDSNYGYTL. The CDR3 coding sequence is TGCGCCAGCAGCTTGGGAGGGGACAGCAACTATGGCTACACCCTC.

The V gene is TRBV5-4, the J gene TRBJ1-1; perhaps TRBD1 as D (6 bases). The germline CDR1 and CDR2 sequences are SGHNT and YYREEE (reference sequence). Trimming took off 4 bases at V and 1 base at J, with 11 bases between the two ends. This CDR3 spans 14 amino acids. This CDR3 reads CASSRDRKNTEAFF. CDR3 nucleotide sequence: TGTGCCAGCAGCCGTGACAGGAAGAACACTGAAGCTTTCTTT.

The chain carries TRBV4-1 and TRBJ1-2, with D maybe TRBD1 (5 bases). The CDR3 extends over 14 amino acids. Germline V lookup: CDR1 MGHRA, CDR2 YSYEKL. Between the trimmed V and J ends, which lost 5 bases and 3 bases, there was a span of 13 bases. As DNA, the CDR3 is TGCGCCAGCAGCGATCGCGGGGGGGACTATGGCTACACCTTC. The encoded protein is CASSDRGGDYGYTF.

The chain links TRBV27 to TRBJ2-7, with TRBD1 matching 7 bases. Germline V gene data show CDR1 as MNHEY and CDR2 as SMNVEV (reference sequence). The CDR3 has 15 residues. V shed 0 bases and J 5 bases; nucleotides not matched to a gene: 7. The CDR3 loop is CASSLSYLQGNEQYF. The DNA of the CDR3 is TGTGCCAGCAGTTTATCCTACCTACAGGGGAACGAGCAGTACTTC.

The J gene is TRBJ1-2, the V gene TRBV18; 7 nucleotides match TRBD1. This CDR3 has 14 amino acids. Germline CDR1 and CDR2: KGHSH and LQKENI. The V gene end was trimmed by 2 bases and the J gene end by 4 bases; junction bases not matched to a gene: 4. CDR3 in amino acids: CASSPSGQTYGYTF. The DNA for the CDR3 is TGTGCCAGCTCACCATCGGGACAGACCTATGGCTACACCTTC.

The chain recombines TRBV2 with TRBJ2-5, with 7 bases matching TRBD1. The CDR3 length is 15 residues. From germline, CDR1 is SNHLY and CDR2 FYNNEI. V shed 4 bases, J shed 4 bases, and the junction held 9 bases outside the gene matches. CDR3 sequence reads: CASSGGQPGSETQYF. CDR3 sequence (DNA): TGTGCCAGCAGTGGGGGACAGCCTGGGTCAGAGACCCAGTACTTC.

This chain uses TRBV5-1 with TRBJ2-3; D is unresolved. The CDR3 length is 14 residues. V lost 2 bases and J lost 4, with 11 bases in between. Germline V gene sequence: CDR1 SGHRS, CDR2 YFSETQ. The CDR3: CASSFKALADTQYF. The CDR3 coding sequence is TGCGCCAGCAGCTTTAAAGCCCTAGCAGATACGCAGTATTTT.

There are a few counts of this clone. CDR3 region: CASSGQTNTEAFF. CDR3 bases: TGTGCCAGCAGCGGACAGACCAACACTGAAGCTTTCTTT. V and J are TRBV5-5 and TRBJ1-1; the D gene is possibly TRBD1 (6 bases). This CDR3 is built from 13 residues. Per the germline V gene, CDR1 is SGHKS and CDR2 is YYEKEE (reference sequence). Trimming shortened V by 4 bases and J by 2 bases, and 9 bases separated the two germline ends.

Details on this clone: One end of the junction is discordant with germline, which a read error may explain. This sample also contains other DNA sequences that code for the same CDR3. This chain links TRBV7-9 with TRBJ1-1; possible D gene TRBD1, 5 bases. This CDR3 region has 14 residues. Germline V CDR1 and CDR2: SEHNR, FQNEAQ (reference sequence). CDR3 coding DNA: TGTGCGAGCAGCTTTCTGGTAACAGGTACTGAAGCTTTCTTT. Its translation is CASSFLVTGTEAFF. The whole variable domain, remainder taken from reference TRBV7-9 and TRBJ1-1, is DTGVSQNPRHKITKRGQNVTFRCDPISEHNRLYWYRQTLGQGPEFLTYFQNEAQLEKSRLLSDRFSAERPKGSFSTLEIQRTEQGDSAMYLCASSFLVTGTEAFFGQGTRLTVV.

This clone was seen just once. V usage is TRBV12-5 and J usage is TRBJ2-4; TRBD1 matches 7 bases. J lost 8 bases, V lost 1 base, and 11 bases had no gene match. The CDR3 runs 16 residues. Germline CDR1 reads LGHNT; CDR2 reads FRNRAP. CDR3 region: CASGLGTGALGDIQYF. In nucleotides, the CDR3 is TGTGCTAGTGGTTTGGGAACAGGGGCCTTGGGAGACATTCAGTACTTC.

The chain joins TRBV18 to TRBJ1-2; 7 bases map to TRBD1. The V and J ends lost 0 bases and 7 bases, in that order; junction bases with no gene match: 8. This CDR3 is 15 amino acids long. In germline, CDR1 is KGHSH, CDR2 LQKENI. The CDR3 protein is CASSPPGQLPSGYTF. CDR3 sequence (DNA): TGTGCCAGCTCACCACCGGGACAGCTTCCTTCTGGCTACACCTTC.